This T cell receptor (beta chain) came from a study of T cells after posttransplantation cyclophosphamide. Study conclusions and caveats: Tissue-infiltrating T cells from skin or gut overlapped little with blood T cells. Later post-transplant blood repertoires were often dominated by donor CD8+ memory clones.

The germline V and J ends were trimmed by 4 bases and 7 bases, with 11 bases remaining between them. Looked up from germline, CDR1 is SEHNR and CDR2 is FQNEAQ (reference sequence). This CDR3 region has 12 residues. Sequencing used immunoSEQ multiplex PCR; TCRdb keeps in-frame clones, though not all of them. The profile covers about 52,000 clones, with under 95% appearing a single time and roughly 3.1% taken by the ten largest. Remarks on this clone: Antigen unknown.

This receptor was identified in a woman between 25 and 40 years old in good health and a related stem cell transplant donor. The sequencing input was PBMCs. V is TRBV7-9 and J is TRBJ2-7; possibly TRBD2 for D (5 bases). The CDR3 sequence is CASSWRTGEQYF. DNA of the CDR3: TGTGCCAGCAGCTGGCGGACGGGGGAGCAGTACTTC.